The 12 T cell receptor beta chains in this list originate from one sample, sequenced in a study of T-cell reconstitution after alpha-beta-depleted transplantation in children. The authors prepared the TCRbeta library with unique molecular identifiers. TCRdb reprocessed the PCR reads with MiXCR, giving one entry per CDR3 protein. The sample contains about 610,000 distinct CDR3 sequences, 25% to 30% of which appear only once. The sample was PBMCs, taken before TCRalphabeta/CD19-depleted stem cell transplant. The receptor source for this set is a boy under two years old with Wiskott-Aldrich syndrome, due to receive a stem cell transplant.

This clonotype was counted between two and nine times. The genes are TRBV20-1 and TRBJ1-5; a possible D gene is TRBD1 (6 bases). Germline CDR1 DFQATT, CDR2 SNEGSKA (reference sequence). The CDR3 extends over 13 amino acids. Deletions cut 2 bases from V and 2 bases from J, with 7 bases between. CDR3 DNA sequence: TGCAGTGCTAGAAGGACAGGCAATCAGCCCCAGCATTTT. It codes for CSARRTGNQPQHF.

CDR3 in amino acids: CASTDHLAGGLGELFF. CDR3 nucleotide sequence: TGTGCCAGCACCGACCACCTCGCGGGAGGCCTTGGGGAGCTGTTTTTT. This rearrangement joins TRBV27 to TRBJ2-2, with 8 bases lining up with TRBD2. CDR3 length: 16 residues. CDR1 MNHEY and CDR2 SMNVEV come from the germline V gene (reference sequence). Germline trimming cut 7 bases from V and 8 bases from J; bases unmatched to any gene: 15.

The chain couples TRBV19 to TRBJ2-2; the match to TRBD2 covers 7 bases. The CDR3 sequence is 17 residues long. The V and J ends lost 6 bases and 5 bases, in that order; junction bases with no gene match: 15. Germline V gene lookup returns CDR1 LNHDA and CDR2 SQIVND (reference sequence). CDR3 amino acids: CASRLTSSTRRTGELFF. Written as DNA, the CDR3 is TGTGCCAGTAGGCTGACTAGCTCAACTCGGCGGACCGGGGAGCTGTTTTTT.

The sample holds a few counts of this clonotype. This sequence may be a read error, since a much larger clone differs from it by one base. This chain links TRBV9 with TRBJ2-5; D is ambiguous. The CDR3 has 11 residues. The germline CDR1 and CDR2 sequences are SGDLS and YYNGEE. Between the trimmed V and J ends, which lost 0 bases and 7 bases, there was a span of 4 bases. The CDR3 loop is CASSVGGTQYF. The CDR3 DNA follows: TGTGCCAGCAGCGTAGGGGGGACCCAGTACTTC. Full variable domain (rest looked up from reference TRBV9 and TRBJ2-5): DSGVTQTPKHLITATGQRVTLRCSPRSGDLSVYWYQQSLDQGLQFLIQYYNGEERAKGNILERFSAQQFPDLHSELNLSSLELGDSALYFCASSVGGTQYFGPGTRLLVL.

This clonotype was counted only a few times. The V and J genes are TRBV5-1 and TRBJ2-1; maybe TRBD2 (6 bases). V lost 1 base, J lost 4 bases, and 12 bases lay in between. CDR1 is SGHRS, CDR2 YFSETQ, per germline. This CDR3 spans 15 amino acids. The CDR3 sequence is CASSLLGGLYNEQFF. The CDR3 nucleotides read TGCGCCAGCAGCTTGTTGGGAGGCCTGTACAATGAGCAGTTCTTC. The full variable domain, completed using reference TRBV5-1 and TRBJ2-1, is KAGVTQTPRYLIKTRGQQVTLSCSPISGHRSVSWYQQTPGQGLQFLFEYFSETQRNKGNFPGRFSGRQFSNSRSEMNVSTLELGDSALYLCASSLLGGLYNEQFFGPGTRLTVL.

The V call is TRBV7-2, the J call TRBJ2-1; 7 bases match TRBD1. Germline V lookup: CDR1 SGHTA, CDR2 FQGNSA. The length of the CDR3 is 13 residues. V dropped 5 bases and J dropped 16; count of bases not matched to a gene: 14. This CDR3 is CASSAEVGTDIFF. CDR3 nucleotide sequence: TGTGCCAGCAGCGCAGAGGTAGGGACAGATATTTTCTTC.

The chain carries TRBV28 and TRBJ2-1; maybe TRBD2 (6 bases). Trimming took 6 bases from V and 0 from J, leaving 15 bases between them. Germline V CDR1 and CDR2: MDHEN, SYDVKM. The CDR3 contains 16 residues. CDR3 region: CASSAWDSRSYNEQFF. The CDR3 bases are TGTGCCAGCAGCGCCTGGGACTCCCGCTCCTACAATGAGCAGTTCTTC.

V gene TRBV29-1 combines with J gene TRBJ2-5, with 11 nucleotides matching TRBD2. V was clipped by 7 bases and J by 5 bases; unmatched bases: 6. CDR1 is SQVTM, CDR2 ANQGSEA, per germline. CDR3 length: 13 amino acids. The CDR3 nucleotides read TGCAGCGGGACTAGCGGGCTAAGGGAGACCCAGTACTTC. Amino acid sequence: CSGTSGLRETQYF.

This chain links TRBV4-1 with TRBJ2-7; unclear D gene. The germline V and J ends were trimmed by 2 bases and 2 bases, with 10 bases remaining between them. The germline V gene encodes CDR1 MGHRA and CDR2 YSYEKL. CDR3 length: 14 amino acids. Here the CDR3 DNA reads TGCGCCAGCAGCCAACGGTATCAAACCTACGAGCAGTACTTC. As protein: CASSQRYQTYEQYF.

This clonotype was seen just once. The chain links TRBV20-1 to TRBJ1-2, with D perhaps matching TRBD1 (5 bases). The germline V gene has CDR1 DFQATT and CDR2 SNEGSKA (reference sequence). The V and J ends lost 5 bases and 4 bases respectively, with 17 bases between them. This CDR3 has 14 residues. The CDR3 DNA reads TGCAGTGCTCGGCCGGGGGGGGTAGGCTATGGCTACACCTTC. Its translation is CSARPGGVGYGYTF.

This clonotype was found a few times. CDR3 in DNA: TGTGCCAGCAGTGAAAACAGGGGCAATGAGCAGTTCTTC. Protein product: CASSENRGNEQFF. J is TRBJ2-1 and V is TRBV6-1; 7 positions agree with TRBD1. The CDR3 consists of 13 residues. V was pared by 2 bases and J by 6 bases, with 1 base of the junction left unmatched. The germline CDR1 and CDR2 sequences are MNHNS and SASEGT.

This clonotype was counted a few times. The V call is TRBV5-6, the J call TRBJ2-2, with D hard to call. V lost 4 bases and J 2 bases, leaving 12 bases between the germline ends. The CDR3 consists of 15 residues. CDR1 is SGHDT, CDR2 YYEEEE, per germline. The CDR3 loop is CASSILRRNTGELFF. The CDR3 nucleotides read TGTGCCAGCAGCATACTCAGGCGCAACACCGGGGAGCTGTTTTTT.